The present T cell receptor beta chain was sequenced within a study of vaccination effects on CD4 cells after COVID-19. Study-level background: Sequencing followed a ViraFEST assay step that expanded antigen-specific CD4+ T cells with viral peptide pools. Following the second dose by a median of 72 days, the post-vaccine samples were obtained. Every well got around 1.9 million PBMC, which were grown with about 9.9 IU/ml IL-2 and around 10 ug/ml peptides.

Culture proceeded for 9 to 11 days, and CD4+ T cells were then isolated. Vaccination of participants consisted of two doses of either the BNT162b2 or mRNA-1273 vaccine. Half the medium was replaced with IL-2 medium on days 3 and 7. V dropped 2 bases and J dropped 0 bases, with 12 bases sitting between them. Germline V gene data show CDR1 as KGHDR and CDR2 as SFDVKD. This CDR3 spans 16 amino acids. Clones were read by immunoSEQ multiplex PCR, and TCRdb kept only the in-frame ones, dropping some. The sample holds about 45,000 clones, 65% to 80% seen once. This clone was seen a few times. What it recognizes is unknown.

The chain links TRBV24-1 to TRBJ1-1, with D perhaps matching TRBD1 (5 bases). This material consisted of CD4+ T cells from PBMCs cultured without peptide, taken after COVID-19 vaccination. The TCR comes from a human donor who received a COVID-19 vaccine. CDR3 in DNA: TGTGCCACCAGTGATTCTTACGGGGGTATGAACACTGAAGCTTTCTTT. It is translated as CATSDSYGGMNTEAFF.